This T cell receptor beta chain is drawn from a study of PD-1 blockade in classical Hodgkin lymphoma. As to time point: cycle 4 day 1 (C4D1), after around six weeks of nivolumab. Brentuximab vedotin exposure varied, and every patient relapsed after autologous stem cell transplantation. When best responses were assessed, they were complete response, partial response or progressive disease. Study results and limitations: CD4+ TCR diversity, unlike CD8+, climbed significantly by C4D1. Healthy donors were reported to have higher baseline TCR diversity than newly diagnosed patients.

CDR3 length equals 12 residues. Germline values: CDR1 MDHEN, CDR2 SYDVKM. The ends were cut back, 8 bases at V and 5 bases at J, with 12 bases in the middle. Comment on this clone: Its antigen is not known.

Only in-frame clones appear in the TCRdb table, and some are missing; sequencing was by immunoSEQ multiplex PCR. The data show about 92,000 clones, 75% to 85% seen once. The TCR was taken from a human donor with classical Hodgkin lymphoma. The chain joins TRBV28 to TRBJ2-5, with TRBD2 as a possible D gene (6 bases). Sequencing was performed on peripheral blood mononuclear cells (PBMCs), taken before the fourth cycle of nivolumab. The CDR3 loop reads CASGRGVETQYF. The CDR3 nucleotides are TGTGCCAGCGGGCGGGGAGTGGAGACCCAGTACTTC.